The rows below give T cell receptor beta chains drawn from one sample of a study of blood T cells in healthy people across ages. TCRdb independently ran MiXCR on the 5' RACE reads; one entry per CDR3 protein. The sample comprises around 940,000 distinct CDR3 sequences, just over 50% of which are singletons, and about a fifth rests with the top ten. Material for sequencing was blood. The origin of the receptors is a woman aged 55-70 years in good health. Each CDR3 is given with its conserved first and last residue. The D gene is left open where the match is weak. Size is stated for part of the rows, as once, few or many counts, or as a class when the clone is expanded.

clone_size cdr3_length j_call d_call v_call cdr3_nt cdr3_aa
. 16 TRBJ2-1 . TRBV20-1 TGCAGTGCTAGAATCCTAGGGGACTTCTCCTACAATGAGCAGTTCTTC CSARILGDFSYNEQFF
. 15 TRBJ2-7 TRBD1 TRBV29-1 TGCAGCGTTGAAGAGGCGGACAGGAACACCTACGAGCAGTACTTC CSVEEADRNTYEQYF
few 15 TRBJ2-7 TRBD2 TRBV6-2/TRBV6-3 TGTGCCAGCAAATTGGGACTAGCGGTATCCTACGAGCAGTACTTC CASKLGLAVSYEQYF
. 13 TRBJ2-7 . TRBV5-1 TGCGCCAGCAGCCCGATGGGAACCTACGAGCAGTACTTC CASSPMGTYEQYF
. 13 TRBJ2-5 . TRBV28 TGTGCCAGCAGTTTAATAACTGGAGAGACCCAGTACTTC CASSLITGETQYF
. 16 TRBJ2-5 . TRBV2 TGTGCCAGCAGTGGCCCGAGGAGCCGGGATGGGGAGACCCAGTACTTC CASSGPRSRDGETQYF
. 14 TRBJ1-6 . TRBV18 TGTGCCAGCTCGCTTGGGACCCCGAATTCACCCCTCCACTTT CASSLGTPNSPLHF
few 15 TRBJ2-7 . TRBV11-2 TGTGCCAGCAGCCCTGGGGAGTTAGCAGGGGCAGTGCAGTACTTC CASSPGELAGAVQYF
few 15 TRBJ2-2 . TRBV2 TGTGCCAGCAGTGTTGGGCCCGCGAACACCGGGGAGCTGTTTTTT CASSVGPANTGELFF
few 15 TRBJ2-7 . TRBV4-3 TGCGCCAGCAGCCGAGATTCGACAGGGAGGTTGGAGCAGTACTTC CASSRDSTGRLEQYF
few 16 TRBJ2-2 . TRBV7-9 TGTGCCAGCAGCCCCACCATACCAGGACGCACCGGGGAGCTGTTTTTT CASSPTIPGRTGELFF
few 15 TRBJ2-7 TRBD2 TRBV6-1 TGTGCCAGCAGTCTAAGCGGGAGCTCCAAGTACGAGCAGTACTTC CASSLSGSSKYEQYF